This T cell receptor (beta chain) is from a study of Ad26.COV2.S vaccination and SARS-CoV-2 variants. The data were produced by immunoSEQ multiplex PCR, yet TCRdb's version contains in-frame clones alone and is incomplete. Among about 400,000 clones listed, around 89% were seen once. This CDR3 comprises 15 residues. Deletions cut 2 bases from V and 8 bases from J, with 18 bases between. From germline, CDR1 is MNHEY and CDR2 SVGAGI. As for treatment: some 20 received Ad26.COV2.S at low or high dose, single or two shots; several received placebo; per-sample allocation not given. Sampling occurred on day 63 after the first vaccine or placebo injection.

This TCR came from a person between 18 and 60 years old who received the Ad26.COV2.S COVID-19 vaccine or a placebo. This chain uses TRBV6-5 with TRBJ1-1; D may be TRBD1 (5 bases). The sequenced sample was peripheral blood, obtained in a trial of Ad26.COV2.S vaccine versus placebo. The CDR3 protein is CASSYGGRTRAEAFF. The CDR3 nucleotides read TGTGCCAGCAGTTACGGGGGGAGGACACGGGCGGAAGCTTTCTTT.